The TCR beta chain under discussion was sequenced for a study of cytomegalovirus exposure and HLA in healthy donors (dated by TCRdb to 2016 to 2017). Regarding the complete study: An earlier analysis of 587 of the donors reported 276 Gb of sequence data and around 120 million unique TCR beta sequences obtained from about 180 million T cells. Roughly 300 gigabases of sequencing data and 91 million or so unique TCR sequences made up an early release that covered approximately 700 HLA-typed donors. Of the approximately 400 genotyped donors, roughly 85% fell in the genetic ancestry cluster associated with self-reported Caucasian donors. The aim of the study was to test whether cataloging public T cell receptors could identify signatures of past pathogen exposure. The study profiled the T cell repertoires of 550 to 700 subjects by immunosequencing and related them to cytomegalovirus serostatus. In addition to the first cohort of hundreds of subjects, a separate validation cohort of over 90 different subjects was used. To predict cytomegalovirus infection status, the study brought together high-throughput TCR immunosequencing, statistical association of individual TCRs with disease status, and machine learning. A later analysis re-examined previously published TCR beta repertoires from more than 650 donors and added high-resolution HLA genotyping to investigate patterns of TCR occurrence. In the later analysis, no new phenotypic data were used to find candidate immune exposures; instead, reliance was placed on TCR beta sequences and their occurrence across donors. An earlier analysis of approximately 630 of the donors applied high-throughput TCR beta sequencing to assess whether each TCR beta V gene segment acted as functional or pseudogenic. Donor age, sex, ethnicity and CMV serostatus were compiled alongside the repertoire data. Genome-wide SNP genotypes for about 55% of the roughly 670 donors were used in a later genetic analysis, which treated that subset as a discovery cohort. Every repertoire in the discovery cohort had been generated on one and the same sequencing platform. HLA typing covered class I and class II loci at four-digit resolution. Typing coverage varied by locus: about 620-640 donors for A, B, C, DRB1 and DQB1; 522 for DQA1; approximately 570 for DPA1; some 470 for DPB1. Because of strong linkage in the cohort, roughly five DR-DQ haplotypes were treated as single units for association and clustering. Across some 400 genotyped donors of the cohort, an average of roughly 200,000 unique TCR beta nucleotide sequences per donor were sequenced, and roughly a sixth of those sequences were non-productive. What the authors observed across the whole study: In a later analysis, HLA-associated TCR beta chains were found to be more clonally expanded and to have lower generation probabilities than equally common non-associated chains. In a later genetic analysis, fewer N-insertions in productive TCRs were reported among donors in an Asian-associated ancestry cluster than the roughly 700-donor mean. Sequencing depth was assumed to be roughly uniform across donors in the presence/absence analyses, though that assumption may not hold. Only TCR beta chains were sequenced in this cohort, and the absence of alpha or paired-chain data limited detectable features. Linkage disequilibrium might explain the correlated functional status among segregating V segments, but an unknown experimental factor could not be excluded. A few of the identified cytomegalovirus-associated TCR beta chains were confirmed in vitro to be specific for cytomegalovirus antigens. Most TCR sequences were seen in very few donors, while some public TCRs were found in many individuals. The classifier was reported to diagnose cytomegalovirus status with high specificity and sensitivity in both the original cohort and the validation cohort. Roughly 17 rarely observed V segments, including chromosome 9 orphons, were excluded from the earlier analysis of several hundred of the donors because counts were too low. In an earlier analysis of about 540 of the donors, most TCR beta V segments were observed in productive rearrangements about 87% or about 30% of the time, broadly matching IMGT annotations. A group of highly shared sequence variants was considered likely to be a technical artifact of the sequencing pipeline. A later analysis found that most CMV-associated TCR beta chains appeared HLA-restricted, with HLA associations seemingly driven largely by CMV exposure. According to a later analysis, TCR association rates differed among HLA loci, with DRB1 alleles showing the most associated TCRs and HLA-C alleles showing the fewest. Some IMGT-functional V segments, including TRBV6-2 and TRBV6-3, could not be distinguished by the 87-base-pair reads and were therefore excluded. HLA typing was unavailable for some donors at each locus, so association tests used only the typed subset. A further reported finding was that TCR beta sequences accurately predicted the HLA-A and HLA-B alleles for most subjects in the first cohort. The study listed 150 to 200 TCR beta chains as associated with cytomegalovirus. Several of the top co-occurrence clusters appeared to be linked to parvovirus B19, influenza, CMV and Epstein-Barr virus, according to a later analysis. According to the authors, the approach could potentially be generalized to other disease states and immunological phenotypes. An association between a missense DCLRE1C variant and V-gene and J-gene trimming of TCR beta chains was found in a later genetic analysis and replicated in an independent cohort. The only immune exposure information available for the cohort was CMV serostatus. When HLA alleles, especially DR and DQ, strongly co-occurred, TCR associations were difficult to assign to individual alleles. Specific HLA alleles were associated with 18,000 or so TCR beta sequences at a false discovery rate of 0.05 in a later analysis.

Comment on this clone: It has no known antigen specificity. Base-call qualities are not available, and no considerably larger clone is one nucleotide away. Other DNA variants within this sample encode the same CDR3.

The library was made by the immunoSEQ multiplex PCR assay. For the multiplex PCR, a mixture combining 60 forward primers for TCR Vbeta segments and 13 reverse primers for TCR Jbeta segments was used. Amplification of the CDR3 region of rearranged TCR beta genes was performed with a multiplex PCR assay on genomic DNA. Amplified TCR beta libraries were sequenced as 87-base-pair reads on the Illumina HiSeq System. From the authors' description of their analysis: In a later analysis, some 80 million unique TCR beta chains were counted across the 650 to 700 repertoires, and roughly 11 million of these chains were shared by at least two donors. A nearest-neighbor algorithm error-corrected the raw reads and collapsed the reads into unique sequences, merging closely related sequences to remove PCR and sequencing errors. CDR3 sequences were aligned to IMGT reference sequences to assign V, D and J gene segments. For a sequence to be retained, a match of at least six nucleotides to both a V gene segment and a J gene segment was required. Rearrangements were called productive when the CDR3 lacked stop codons and stayed in frame with V and J; all others were non-productive. Following IMGT convention, CDR3 was defined as the stretch from the second conserved V-encoded cysteine to the conserved J-encoded phenylalanine. Sequences without an unambiguous match to a single V gene segment were excluded from the earlier analysis of almost 600 of the donors. An earlier analysis of several hundred of the donors called V segments functional above 56.7% productive rearrangements and segregating when the between-donor standard deviation exceeded 5%. A statistical classification framework was built for diagnosing cytomegalovirus status from the catalog of TCR beta chain sequences. In a later analysis, TCR nucleotide sequences were compared against IMGT/GENE-DB human TR gene sequences so that V and J genes could be assigned. Using the TCRdist pipeline, a later analysis assigned CDR3 sequences along with most-parsimonious VDJ recombination scenarios. In a later analysis, each TCR beta chain was defined by its CDR3 amino acid sequence together with its V-gene family, and reads without a unique V-gene family were excluded. In a later analysis, 500 to 650 highly shared, low-generation-probability nucleotide sequences were removed to address suspected cross-contamination and a sequencing artifact. For each public chain, a later analysis derived a clonal expansion index from normalized ranks of inferred template counts within each repertoire. In a later analysis, generation probabilities were computed with a VDJ recombination model fitted to out-of-frame rearrangements, and the resulting probabilities were checked against IGoR. In a later analysis, hypergeometric tests were used to score TCR-TCR, TCR-HLA and TCR-CMV co-occurrence, with a repertoire-size bias correction applied to TCR pairs. A later analysis estimated false discovery rates by permuting HLA or CMV assignments 20 times. In a later analysis, co-occurring TCRs were grouped using DBSCAN, with TCRdist sequence similarity added in when clustering inside HLA-allele-positive subsets. Co-occurrence clustering excluded repertoires with fewer than 30,000 or more than 120,000 public chains, plus five with anomalous nucleotide sharing. Imported from immuneACCESS, the table was reduced by TCRdb to in-frame sequences with V and J called. These copies leave out some clones; in studies compared against another copy, an unresolved V gene accounts for under half, and the cause of the remainder is not known. V and J calls and clone size are those listed in that table; D and trimming were worked out from the DNA. A total of some 120,000 clones appear in this sample, 74% of them only once. More than 2% of the sample rests with the top ten.

The cohort comprised some 700 healthy bone marrow donors. All cohort members were sampled while nominally healthy, although unrecorded immune exposures were likely present. Of the roughly 670 cohort members, about 290 had a positive CMV serostatus and 350 to 450 had a negative one, while no CMV serostatus was recorded for the donor. A peripheral blood sample was provided by each donor, and peripheral blood mononuclear cells were used for TCR beta sequencing. The Qiagen DNeasy Blood Extraction Kit was used to extract genomic DNA from the blood cell samples. Taken from cysteine to phenylalanine, the CDR3 has 13 residues. Here the CDR3 DNA is all that survives: 39 bases in frame from base 1. V is clipped by 10 bases and J by 6 bases, and the sequence between their germline boundaries is 20 bases long. From a lookup of the germline V gene (reference sequence), CDR1 and CDR2 are SGHNT and YYREEE.

The receptor chain draws on TRBV5-4 and TRBJ2-7; a tentative D call is TRBD1 (6 bases match). This TCR came from a human donor in good health. The material sequenced was PBMCs. CDR3 protein: CASSTGITSEQYF. The bases read TGTGCCTCCTCCACAGGGATCACGAGCGAGCAGTACTTC.